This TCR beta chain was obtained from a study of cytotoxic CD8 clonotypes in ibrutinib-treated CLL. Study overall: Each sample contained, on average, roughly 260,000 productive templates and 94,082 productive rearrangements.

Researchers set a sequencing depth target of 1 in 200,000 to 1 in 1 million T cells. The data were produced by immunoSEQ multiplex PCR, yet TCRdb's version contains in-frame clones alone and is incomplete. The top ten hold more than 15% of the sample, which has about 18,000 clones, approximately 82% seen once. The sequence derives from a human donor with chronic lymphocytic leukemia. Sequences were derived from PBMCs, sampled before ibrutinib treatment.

CDR3 in DNA: TGTGCCAGCAGCTGGGACAGGGGAGGAGGGACCAATGAGCAGTTCTTC. Its protein is CASSWDRGGGTNEQFF. The chain couples TRBV5-4 to TRBJ2-1; 10 nucleotides match TRBD1. V was pared by 3 bases and J by 6 bases, with 9 bases of the junction left unmatched. The CDR3 totals 16 residues. Germline values: CDR1 SGHNT, CDR2 YYREEE (reference sequence).